This TCR beta chain comes out of a study of cytotoxic CD8 clonotypes in ibrutinib-treated CLL. Study-level background: Roughly 10 relapsed/refractory, some 15 treatment-naive; roughly 17 IGHV unmutated. A mean of around 260,000 productive templates and just under 95,000 productive rearrangements was obtained per sample.

Germline values: CDR1 SGHAT, CDR2 FQNNGV. With V trimmed by 2 bases and J by 5 bases, 9 bases remained unmatched. The CDR3 totals 16 residues. Details on this clone: What it recognizes is unknown.

TCRdb's table, derived via immunoSEQ multiplex PCR, lists solely in-frame clones and lacks some. The sample has 150,000 or so clones; about 88% are singletons. General observations from the study: Different sampling times were used for sustained-remission and progressing patients.

The source of roughly 2 micrograms of genomic DNA for TCR beta libraries was cryopreserved PBMCs. This chain joins TRBV11-2 and TRBJ2-1; 7 bases are shared with TRBD2. This sample comprised PBMCs, obtained at disease progression, from a patient treated with ibrutinib. The origin of this receptor is a human donor with chronic lymphocytic leukemia. The CDR3 region has the DNA TGTGCCAGCAGCTTAACTGGGTCTAGCGGTCACAATGAGCAGTTCTTC. It encodes CASSLTGSSGHNEQFF.